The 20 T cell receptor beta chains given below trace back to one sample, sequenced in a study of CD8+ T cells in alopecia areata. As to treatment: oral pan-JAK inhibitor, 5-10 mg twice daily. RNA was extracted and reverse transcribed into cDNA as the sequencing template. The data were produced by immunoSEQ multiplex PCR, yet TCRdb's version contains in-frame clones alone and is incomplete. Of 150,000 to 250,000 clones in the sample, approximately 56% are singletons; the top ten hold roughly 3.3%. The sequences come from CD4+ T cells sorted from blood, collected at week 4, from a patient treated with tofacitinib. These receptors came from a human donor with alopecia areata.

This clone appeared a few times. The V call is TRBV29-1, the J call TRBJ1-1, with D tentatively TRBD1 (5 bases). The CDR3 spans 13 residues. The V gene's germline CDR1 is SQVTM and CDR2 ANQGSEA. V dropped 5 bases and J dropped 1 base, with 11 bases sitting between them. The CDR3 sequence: CSVSGASNTEAFF. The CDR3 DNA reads TGCAGCGTTAGCGGGGCCTCGAACACTGAAGCTTTCTTT.

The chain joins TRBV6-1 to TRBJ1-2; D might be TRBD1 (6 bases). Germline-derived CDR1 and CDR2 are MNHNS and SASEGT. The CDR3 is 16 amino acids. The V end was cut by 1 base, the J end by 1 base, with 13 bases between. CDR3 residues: CASSEDWEGGNYGYTF. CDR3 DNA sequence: TGTGCCAGCAGTGAAGACTGGGAAGGGGGTAACTATGGCTACACCTTC.

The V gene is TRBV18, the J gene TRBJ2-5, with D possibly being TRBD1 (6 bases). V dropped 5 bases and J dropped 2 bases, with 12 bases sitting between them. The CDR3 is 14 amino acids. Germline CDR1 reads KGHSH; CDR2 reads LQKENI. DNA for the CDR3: TGTGCCAGCTCAATCGGACAGCTACAAGAGACCCAGTACTTC. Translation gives CASSIGQLQETQYF.

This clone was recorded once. CDR3 amino acids: CSVDESSYEQYF. In nucleotides, the CDR3 is TGCAGCGTTGACGAGAGCTCCTACGAGCAGTACTTC. This chain connects TRBV29-1 to TRBJ2-7; D is unresolved. V gave up 3 bases and J gave up 0 bases, with 6 bases separating them. Germline V gives CDR1 SQVTM, CDR2 ANQGSEA. The CDR3 sequence is 12 residues long.

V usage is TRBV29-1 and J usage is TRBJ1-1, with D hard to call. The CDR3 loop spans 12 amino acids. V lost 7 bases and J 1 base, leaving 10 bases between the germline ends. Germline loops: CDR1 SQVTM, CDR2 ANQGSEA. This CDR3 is CSGRRQNTEAFF. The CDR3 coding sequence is TGCAGCGGCAGACGCCAGAACACTGAAGCTTTCTTT.

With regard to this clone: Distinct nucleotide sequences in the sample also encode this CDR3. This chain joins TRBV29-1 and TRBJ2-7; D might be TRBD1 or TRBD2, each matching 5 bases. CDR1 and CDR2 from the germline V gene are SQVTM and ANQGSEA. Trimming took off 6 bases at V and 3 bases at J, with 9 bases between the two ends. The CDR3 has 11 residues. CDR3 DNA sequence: TGCAGCGTCGGGACGGACTACGAGCAGTACTTC. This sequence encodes CSVGTDYEQYF.

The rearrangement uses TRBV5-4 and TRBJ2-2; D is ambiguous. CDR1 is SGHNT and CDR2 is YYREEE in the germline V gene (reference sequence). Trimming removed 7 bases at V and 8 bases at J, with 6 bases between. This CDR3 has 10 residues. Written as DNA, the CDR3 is TGTGCCAGCGGAGCGGGGGAGCTGTTTTTT. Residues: CASGAGELFF.

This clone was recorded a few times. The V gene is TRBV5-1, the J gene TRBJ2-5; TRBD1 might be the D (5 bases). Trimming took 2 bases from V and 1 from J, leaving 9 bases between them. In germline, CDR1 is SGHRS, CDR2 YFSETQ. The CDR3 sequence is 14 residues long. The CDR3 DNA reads TGCGCCAGCAGCTTCCAGGGTAGCCAAGAGACCCAGTACTTC. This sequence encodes CASSFQGSQETQYF. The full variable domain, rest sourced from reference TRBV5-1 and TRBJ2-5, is KAGVTQTPRYLIKTRGQQVTLSCSPISGHRSVSWYQQTPGQGLQFLFEYFSETQRNKGNFPGRFSGRQFSNSRSEMNVSTLELGDSALYLCASSFQGSQETQYFGPGTRLLVL.

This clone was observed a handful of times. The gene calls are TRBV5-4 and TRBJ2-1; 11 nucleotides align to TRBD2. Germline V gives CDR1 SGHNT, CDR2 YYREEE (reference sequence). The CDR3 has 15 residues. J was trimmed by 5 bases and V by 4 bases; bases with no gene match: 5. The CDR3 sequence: CASSATSGDHNEQFF. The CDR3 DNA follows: TGTGCCAGCAGCGCGACTAGCGGGGACCACAATGAGCAGTTCTTC.

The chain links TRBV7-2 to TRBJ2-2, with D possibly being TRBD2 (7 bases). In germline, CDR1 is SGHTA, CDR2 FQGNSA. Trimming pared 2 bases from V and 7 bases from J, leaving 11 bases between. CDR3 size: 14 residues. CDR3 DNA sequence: TGTGCCAGCAGCTTACAGGGGAGGGGCGGGGAGCTGTTTTTT. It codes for CASSLQGRGGELFF. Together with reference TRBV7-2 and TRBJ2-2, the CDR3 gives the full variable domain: GAGVSQSPSNKVTEKGKDVELRCDPISGHTALYWYRQSLGQGLEFLIYFQGNSAPDKSGLPSDRFSAERTGGSVSTLTIQRTQQEDSAVYLCASSLQGRGGELFFGEGSRLTVL.

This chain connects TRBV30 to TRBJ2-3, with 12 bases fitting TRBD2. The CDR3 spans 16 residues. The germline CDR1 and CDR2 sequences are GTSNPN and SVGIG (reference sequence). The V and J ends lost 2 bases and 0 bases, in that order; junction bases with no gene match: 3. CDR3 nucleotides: TGTGCCTGGAGTACTGGACTAGCGGGGAGCACAGATACGCAGTATTTT. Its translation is CAWSTGLAGSTDTQYF. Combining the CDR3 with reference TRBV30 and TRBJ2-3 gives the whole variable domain SQTIHQWPATLVQPVGSPLSLECTVEGTSNPNLYWYRQAAGRGLQLLFYSVGIGQISSEVPQNLSASRPQDRQFILSSKKLLLSDSGFYLCAWSTGLAGSTDTQYFGPGTRLTVL.

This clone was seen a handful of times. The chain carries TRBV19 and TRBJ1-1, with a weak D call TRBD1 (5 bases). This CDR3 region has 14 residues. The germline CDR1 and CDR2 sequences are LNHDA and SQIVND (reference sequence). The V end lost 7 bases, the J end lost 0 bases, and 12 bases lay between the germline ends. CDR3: CASNRGALNTEAFF. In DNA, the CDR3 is TGTGCCAGTAATCGTGGGGCGCTGAACACTGAAGCTTTCTTT. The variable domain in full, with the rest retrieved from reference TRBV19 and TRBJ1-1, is DGGITQSPKYLFRKEGQNVTLSCEQNLNHDAMYWYRQDPGQGLRLIYYSQIVNDFQKGDIAEGYSVSREKKESFPLTVTSAQKNPTAFYLCASNRGALNTEAFFGQGTRLTVV.

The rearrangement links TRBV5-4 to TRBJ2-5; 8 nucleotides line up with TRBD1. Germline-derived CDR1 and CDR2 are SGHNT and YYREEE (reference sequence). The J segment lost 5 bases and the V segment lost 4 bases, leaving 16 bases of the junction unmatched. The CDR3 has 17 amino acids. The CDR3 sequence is CASSPVGTGPSLETQYF. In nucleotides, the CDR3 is TGTGCCAGCAGCCCGGTGGGGACAGGTCCCTCTCTGGAGACCCAGTACTTC.

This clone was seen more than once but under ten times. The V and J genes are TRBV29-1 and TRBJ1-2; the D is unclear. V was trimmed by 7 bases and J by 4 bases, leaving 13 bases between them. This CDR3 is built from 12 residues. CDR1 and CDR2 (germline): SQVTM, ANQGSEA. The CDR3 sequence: CSALRSRYGYTF. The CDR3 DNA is TGCAGCGCCCTCAGGTCCCGCTATGGCTACACCTTC.

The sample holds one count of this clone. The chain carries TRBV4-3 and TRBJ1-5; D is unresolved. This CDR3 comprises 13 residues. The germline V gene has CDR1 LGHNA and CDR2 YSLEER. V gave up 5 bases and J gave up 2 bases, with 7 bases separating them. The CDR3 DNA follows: TGCGCCAGCAGCTACGATCGCAATCAGCCCCAGCATTTT. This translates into CASSYDRNQPQHF.

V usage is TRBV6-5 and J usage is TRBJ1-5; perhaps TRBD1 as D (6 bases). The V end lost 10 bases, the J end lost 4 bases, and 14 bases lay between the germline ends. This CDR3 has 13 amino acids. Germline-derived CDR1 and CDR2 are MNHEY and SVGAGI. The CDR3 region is CATHRDKNQPQHF. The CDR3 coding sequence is TGTGCCACCCACCGGGACAAGAATCAGCCCCAGCATTTT.

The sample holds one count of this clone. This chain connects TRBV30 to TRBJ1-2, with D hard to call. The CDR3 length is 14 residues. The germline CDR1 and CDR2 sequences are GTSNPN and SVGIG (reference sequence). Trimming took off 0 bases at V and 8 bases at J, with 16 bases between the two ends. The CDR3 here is CAWSVRRRTEGYTF. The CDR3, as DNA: TGTGCCTGGAGTGTACGAAGGAGGACGGAAGGCTACACCTTC.

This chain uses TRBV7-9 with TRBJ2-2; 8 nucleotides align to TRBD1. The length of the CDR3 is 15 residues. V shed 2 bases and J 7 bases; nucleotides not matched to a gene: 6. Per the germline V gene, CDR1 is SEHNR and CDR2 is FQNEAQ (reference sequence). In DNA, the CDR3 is TGTGCCAGCAGCTTACTGCAGGGGGCGTACGGGGAGCTGTTTTTT. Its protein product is CASSLLQGAYGELFF.

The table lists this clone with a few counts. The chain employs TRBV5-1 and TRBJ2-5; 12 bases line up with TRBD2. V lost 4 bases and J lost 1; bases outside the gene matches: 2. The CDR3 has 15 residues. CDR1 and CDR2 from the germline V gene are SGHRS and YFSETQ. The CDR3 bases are TGCGCCAGCAGCCAGACTAGCGGGGGCCAAGAGACCCAGTACTTC. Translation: CASSQTSGGQETQYF.

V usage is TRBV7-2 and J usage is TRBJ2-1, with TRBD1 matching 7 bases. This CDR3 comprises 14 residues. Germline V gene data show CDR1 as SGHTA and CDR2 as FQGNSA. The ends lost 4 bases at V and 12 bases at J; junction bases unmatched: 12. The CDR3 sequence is CASSSTLPGQSQFF. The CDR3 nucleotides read TGTGCCAGCAGCTCGACACTACCGGGACAGTCGCAGTTCTTC.